The 27 T cell receptor beta chains below all came from one sample that was sequenced in a study of cytomegalovirus exposure and HLA in healthy donors. Researchers ran the PCR with 60 Vbeta and 13 Jbeta primers. Clones were read by immunoSEQ multiplex PCR, and TCRdb kept only the in-frame ones, dropping some. The sample carries about 160,000 clones, 60% to 85% recorded once. Material for sequencing was PBMCs. These receptors came from a man aged 25 to 40 in good health and CMV-seropositive.

This clone turned up a few times. The J gene is TRBJ2-2, the V gene TRBV30; D perhaps matches TRBD2 (6 bases). Between the trimmed V and J ends, which lost 0 bases and 3 bases, there was a span of 11 bases. The CDR3 is made up of 15 amino acids. CDR1 GTSNPN and CDR2 SVGIG come from the germline V gene (reference sequence). CDR3 loop: CAWSVGGADTGELFF. The CDR3 DNA sequence: TGTGCCTGGAGTGTCGGAGGGGCCGACACCGGGGAGCTGTTTTTT.

V is TRBV27 and J is TRBJ2-5; 7 bases align to TRBD1. Trimming took 9 bases from V and 1 from J; bases not matched to a gene: 5. CDR1 and CDR2 from the germline V gene are MNHEY and SMNVEV (reference sequence). This CDR3 contains 13 residues. The CDR3 nucleotides are TGTGCCAGTCGGCGGACAGGCCAAGAGACCCAGTACTTC. It is translated as CASRRTGQETQYF.

The chain links TRBV7-9 to TRBJ1-5; 9 bases are a match to TRBD1. With V trimmed by 4 bases and J by 7 bases, 8 bases remained unmatched. The CDR3 spans 15 residues. Germline CDR1 reads SEHNR; CDR2 reads FQNEAQ (reference sequence). This CDR3 is CASSSGTGLDQPQHF. As DNA, the CDR3 is TGTGCCAGCAGCTCAGGGACAGGGCTGGACCAGCCCCAGCATTTT.

The chain has TRBV6-5 and TRBJ1-5; unclear D gene. Germline V lookup: CDR1 MNHEY, CDR2 SVGAGI. V lost 0 bases and J 6 bases, leaving 12 bases between the germline ends. The CDR3 is 15 residues long. The CDR3 sequence: CASSYSKRVGQPQHF. The DNA for the CDR3 is TGTGCCAGCAGTTACTCGAAGAGGGTAGGTCAGCCCCAGCATTTT.

This chain links TRBV2 with TRBJ2-2; D not resolved. The CDR3 consists of 12 residues. Per the germline V gene, CDR1 is SNHLY and CDR2 is FYNNEI. V was trimmed by 9 bases and J by 7 bases, leaving 12 bases between them. The CDR3 DNA reads TGTGCCAGAGCGACCCCCGGCGGGGAGCTGTTTTTT. Its translation: CARATPGGELFF.

The rearrangement uses TRBV7-8 and TRBJ1-6; D call uncertain. V shed 2 bases and J shed 7 bases, with 9 bases lying between them. Per the germline V gene, CDR1 is SGHVS and CDR2 is FQNEAQ. The CDR3 is made up of 14 amino acids. DNA of the CDR3: TGTGCCAGCAGCTTACGACGGGGAAATTCACCCCTCCACTTT. Protein product: CASSLRRGNSPLHF.

V usage is TRBV10-2 and J usage is TRBJ2-1; 10 bases line up with TRBD2. V lost 8 bases and J lost 9; bases outside the gene matches: 19. CDR3 length: 17 residues. Germline loops: CDR1 WSHSY, CDR2 SAAADI. The CDR3 region has the DNA TGCGCCAGCCAGGGGGGGTGGAGCGGGGGGGCCTGGGGTGAGCAGTTCTTC. Protein sequence: CASQGGWSGGAWGEQFF.

About this clone itself: This sample also contains other DNA sequences that code for the same CDR3. This chain uses TRBV5-6 with TRBJ2-7; 7 bases are shared with TRBD2. CDR1 is SGHDT, CDR2 YYEEEE, per germline. The CDR3 consists of 15 residues. The J segment lost 3 bases and the V segment lost 0 bases, leaving 6 bases of the junction unmatched. The CDR3 here is CASSLGGGAHYEQYF. The CDR3 nucleotides read TGTGCCAGCAGCTTGGGGGGAGGGGCCCACTACGAGCAGTACTTC.

This chain connects TRBV27 to TRBJ2-5; a weak D match, TRBD2 (5 bases). CDR1 MNHEY and CDR2 SMNVEV come from the germline V gene (reference sequence). V gave up 2 bases and J gave up 5 bases, with 15 bases separating them. The length of the CDR3 is 15 residues. CDR3 in DNA: TGTGCCAGCAGTTTAAATGTTGAGGGTTTGGAGACCCAGTACTTC. Translating it yields CASSLNVEGLETQYF.

V usage is TRBV14 and J usage is TRBJ1-6; D is unclear. Trimming took off 1 base at V and 7 bases at J, with 2 bases between the two ends. Looked up from germline, CDR1 is SGHDN and CDR2 is FVKESK. The CDR3 consists of 12 residues. CDR3 in amino acids: CASSQANSPLHF. The CDR3, as DNA: TGTGCCAGCAGCCAAGCAAATTCACCCCTCCACTTT.

The chain joins TRBV4-1 to TRBJ2-3, with TRBD2 matching 16 bases. V dropped 0 bases and J dropped 2; count of bases not matched to a gene: 8. CDR1 and CDR2 from the germline V gene are MGHRA and YSYEKL. This CDR3 contains 20 residues. As DNA, the CDR3 is TGCGCCAGCAGCCAAGACGTGGGGACTAGCGGGGGGGCTAACACAGATACGCAGTATTTT. Translation: CASSQDVGTSGGANTDTQYF.

V usage is TRBV28 and J usage is TRBJ1-4, with a tentative D call TRBD1 (5 bases). V was pared by 6 bases and J by 2 bases, with 13 bases between. The germline CDR1 and CDR2 sequences are MDHEN and SYDVKM. The CDR3 is 15 residues long. In DNA, the CDR3 is TGTGCCAGCAGCCGAGGAGGGGCCACTAATGAAAAACTGTTTTTT. Its translation: CASSRGGATNEKLFF. The full variable domain, with the rest looked up from reference TRBV28 and TRBJ1-4, is DVKVTQSSRYLVKRTGEKVFLECVQDMDHENMFWYRQDPGLGLRLIYFSYDVKMKEKGDIPEGYSVSREKKERFSLILESASTNQTSMYLCASSRGGATNEKLFFGSGTQLSVL.

The rearrangement links TRBV6-6 to TRBJ1-1, with D unclear. CDR1 MNHNY and CDR2 SVGAGI come from the germline V gene (reference sequence). The CDR3 consists of 14 residues. Deletions cut 5 bases from V and 2 bases from J, with 12 bases between. As DNA, the CDR3 is TGTGCCAGCAGTGTTAATCGGGGAAACACTGAAGCTTTCTTT. Translated, it gives CASSVNRGNTEAFF.

Here the CDR3 DNA reads TGTGCCTGGAGGGAGTTGTATAATTCACCCCTCCACTTT. Its protein product is CAWRELYNSPLHF. The chain combines TRBV30 with TRBJ1-6; the D is unclear. V shed 3 bases and J shed 4 bases, with 7 bases lying between them. Germline CDR1 and CDR2: GTSNPN and SVGIG (reference sequence). CDR3 size: 13 residues.

The chain joins TRBV10-3 to TRBJ2-3; 11 positions match TRBD1. There are 17 residues in the CDR3. Germline CDR1 and CDR2: ENHRY and SYGVKD. V shed 0 bases, J shed 3 bases, and the junction held 5 bases outside the gene matches. The CDR3 here is CAISESNGDRGTDTQYF. The CDR3 DNA reads as TGTGCCATCAGTGAGTCTAATGGGGACAGGGGGACAGATACGCAGTATTTT.

This chain links TRBV5-1 with TRBJ2-3; tentative D call: TRBD1 (6 bases). CDR1 is SGHRS and CDR2 is YFSETQ in the germline V gene. This CDR3 has 13 amino acids. Trimming removed 3 bases from V and 6 bases from J, with 11 bases in between. The CDR3 nucleotides read TGCGCCAGCAGCTCTACAGGGTCGGATACGCAGTATTTT. This codes for CASSSTGSDTQYF.

This chain uses TRBV6-1 with TRBJ1-4, with a possible D match to TRBD1 (5 bases). The CDR3 is 14 residues long. Germline V lookup: CDR1 MNHNS, CDR2 SASEGT. Trimming removed 3 bases at V and 8 bases at J, with 13 bases between. CDR3 protein: CASSDGVGGEKLFF. Here the CDR3 DNA reads TGTGCCAGCAGTGATGGGGTGGGGGGGGAAAAACTGTTTTTT.

The V call is TRBV7-6, the J call TRBJ2-2, with D possibly matching TRBD1 (6 bases). Germline assignment: CDR1 SGHVS and CDR2 FNYEAQ. The CDR3 runs to 20 residues. The V end lost 0 bases, the J end lost 0 bases, and 20 bases lay between the germline ends. CDR3 region: CASSLALRGHKPANTGELFF. The CDR3 DNA sequence: TGTGCCAGCAGCTTAGCGCTCAGGGGCCACAAACCCGCGAACACCGGGGAGCTGTTTTTT.

A few counts support this clone. The V call is TRBV10-3, the J call TRBJ1-5; TRBD1 matches at 9 bases. The CDR3 loop spans 15 amino acids. With V trimmed by 10 bases and J by 0 bases, 7 bases remained unmatched. The germline CDR1 and CDR2 sequences are ENHRY and SYGVKD. The CDR3 sequence is CATGTGPYSNQPQHF. The CDR3 DNA follows: TGTGCCACCGGGACAGGGCCCTATAGCAATCAGCCCCAGCATTTT.

The J gene is TRBJ2-3, the V gene TRBV2, with 7 bases matching TRBD2. Germline V gene data show CDR1 as SNHLY and CDR2 as FYNNEI. The CDR3 contains 15 residues. V was pared by 1 base and J by 0 bases, with 1 base of the junction left unmatched. CDR3: CASSEGLASTDTQYF. For the CDR3, the DNA is TGTGCCAGCAGTGAAGGACTAGCTAGCACAGATACGCAGTATTTT.

This clone was counted a single time. The chain is built from TRBV2 and TRBJ1-3; 9 nucleotides line up with TRBD1. CDR1 and CDR2 (germline): SNHLY, FYNNEI. The ends lost 6 bases at V and 3 bases at J; junction bases unmatched: 6. The CDR3 is 15 residues long. CDR3 sequence: CASRTTGGGGNTIYF. CDR3 bases: TGTGCCAGCAGGACAACAGGGGGCGGTGGAAACACCATATATTTT.

The chain carries TRBV28 and TRBJ2-2; D perhaps matches TRBD1 (6 bases). CDR3 size: 12 residues. V was trimmed by 5 bases and J by 5 bases, leaving 6 bases between them. The germline V gene encodes CDR1 MDHEN and CDR2 SYDVKM. CDR3 in DNA: TGTGCCAGCAGTGGACAGACCGGGGAGCTGTTTTTT. Amino acid sequence: CASSGQTGELFF.

This chain links TRBV11-2 with TRBJ2-1; D may be TRBD1 (6 bases). The CDR3 length is 15 residues. Germline-derived CDR1 and CDR2 are SGHAT and FQNNGV. V lost 5 bases and J 5 bases, leaving 16 bases between the germline ends. The CDR3 DNA is TGTGCCAGCAGCGGGAACAGGGTTGGGGACAATGAGCAGTTCTTC. This codes for CASSGNRVGDNEQFF. The full variable domain, with the rest looked up from reference TRBV11-2 and TRBJ2-1, is EAGVAQSPRYKIIEKRQSVAFWCNPISGHATLYWYQQILGQGPKLLIQFQNNGVVDDSQLPKDRFSAERLKGVDSTLKIQPAKLEDSAVYLCASSGNRVGDNEQFFGPGTRLTVL.

The chain recombines TRBV5-4 with TRBJ2-2; possibly TRBD2 for D (6 bases). The CDR3 runs to 17 residues. Trimming took off 0 bases at V and 2 bases at J, with 14 bases between the two ends. In germline, CDR1 is SGHNT, CDR2 YYREEE (reference sequence). The CDR3 spells CASSLGGGGRNTGELFF. CDR3 sequence (DNA): TGTGCCAGCAGCTTGGGGGGCGGAGGGAGAAACACCGGGGAGCTGTTTTTT.

CDR3 DNA: TGCGCCAGCAGCCAAGATGTCGGGGGAACTGAAGCTTTCTTT. Its protein is CASSQDVGGTEAFF. The chain combines TRBV4-3 with TRBJ1-1, with a possible D match to TRBD1 (5 bases). The V end lost 0 bases, the J end lost 5 bases, and 10 bases lay between the germline ends. The CDR3 consists of 14 residues. Germline V gene sequence: CDR1 LGHNA, CDR2 YSLEER.

The gene calls are TRBV4-2 and TRBJ2-1, with TRBD1 matching 9 bases. The CDR3 is made up of 19 amino acids. Germline loops: CDR1 LGHNA, CDR2 YNFKEQ. J was trimmed by 2 bases and V by 0 bases; bases with no gene match: 11. The CDR3 here is CASSQDLRGGQGPYNEQFF. As DNA, the CDR3 is TGTGCCAGCAGCCAAGATTTACGCGGCGGACAGGGGCCCTACAATGAGCAGTTCTTC.

V usage is TRBV18 and J usage is TRBJ2-5; a weak D match, TRBD1 (6 bases). Between the trimmed V and J ends, which lost 1 base and 4 bases, there was a span of 10 bases. CDR1 KGHSH and CDR2 LQKENI come from the germline V gene. The CDR3 runs 14 residues. The CDR3 DNA reads TGTGCCAGCTCACCACTTGCAGGGGTAGAGACCCAGTACTTC. Amino acid sequence: CASSPLAGVETQYF.